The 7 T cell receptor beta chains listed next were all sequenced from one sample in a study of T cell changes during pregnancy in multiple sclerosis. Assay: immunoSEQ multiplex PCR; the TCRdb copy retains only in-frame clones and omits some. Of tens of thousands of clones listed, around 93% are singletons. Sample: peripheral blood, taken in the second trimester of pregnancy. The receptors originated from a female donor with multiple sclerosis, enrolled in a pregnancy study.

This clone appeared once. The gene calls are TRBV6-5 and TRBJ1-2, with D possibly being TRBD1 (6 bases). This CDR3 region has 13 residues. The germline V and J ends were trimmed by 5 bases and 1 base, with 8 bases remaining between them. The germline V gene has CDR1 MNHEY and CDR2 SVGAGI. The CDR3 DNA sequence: TGTGCCAGCAGTATACAGGGTAACTATGGCTACACCTTC. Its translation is CASSIQGNYGYTF.

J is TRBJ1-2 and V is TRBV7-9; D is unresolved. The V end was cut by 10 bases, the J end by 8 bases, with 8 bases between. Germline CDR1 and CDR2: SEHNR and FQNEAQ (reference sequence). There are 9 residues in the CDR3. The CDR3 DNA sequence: TGTGCCACCTCCCAGGGCTACACCTTC. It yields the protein CATSQGYTF.

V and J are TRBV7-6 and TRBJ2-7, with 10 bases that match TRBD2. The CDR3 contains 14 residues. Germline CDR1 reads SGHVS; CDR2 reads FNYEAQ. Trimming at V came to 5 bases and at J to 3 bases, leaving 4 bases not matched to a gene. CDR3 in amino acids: CASSVSGGGYEQYF. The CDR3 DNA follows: TGTGCCAGCAGCGTCAGCGGGGGGGGCTACGAGCAGTACTTC.

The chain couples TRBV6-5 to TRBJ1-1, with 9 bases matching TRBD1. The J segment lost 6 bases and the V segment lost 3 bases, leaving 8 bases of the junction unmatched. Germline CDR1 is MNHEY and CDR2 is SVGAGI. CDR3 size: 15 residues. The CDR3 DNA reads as TGTGCCAGCAGTTATCTACAGGGGGCGGGCGCTGAAGCTTTCTTT. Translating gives CASSYLQGAGAEAFF.

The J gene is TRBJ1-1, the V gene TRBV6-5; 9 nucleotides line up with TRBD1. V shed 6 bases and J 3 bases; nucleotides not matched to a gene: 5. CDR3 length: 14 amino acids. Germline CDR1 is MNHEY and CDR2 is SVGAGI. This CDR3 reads CASRNRGRDTEAFF. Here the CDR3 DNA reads TGTGCCAGCAGAAACAGGGGGCGAGACACTGAAGCTTTCTTT.

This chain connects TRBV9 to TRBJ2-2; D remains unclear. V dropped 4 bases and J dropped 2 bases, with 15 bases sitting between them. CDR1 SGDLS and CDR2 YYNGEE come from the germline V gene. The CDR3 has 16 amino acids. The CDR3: CASSPHHGLNTGELFF. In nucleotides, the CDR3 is TGTGCCAGCAGCCCCCACCATGGGCTTAACACCGGGGAGCTGTTTTTT.

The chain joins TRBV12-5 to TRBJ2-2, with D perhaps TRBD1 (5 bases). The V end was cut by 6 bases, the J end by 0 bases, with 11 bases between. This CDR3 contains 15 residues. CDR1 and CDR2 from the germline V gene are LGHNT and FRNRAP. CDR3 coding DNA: TGTGCTAGTGGACCTCAGGGCGCGAACACCGGGGAGCTGTTTTTT. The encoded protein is CASGPQGANTGELFF.